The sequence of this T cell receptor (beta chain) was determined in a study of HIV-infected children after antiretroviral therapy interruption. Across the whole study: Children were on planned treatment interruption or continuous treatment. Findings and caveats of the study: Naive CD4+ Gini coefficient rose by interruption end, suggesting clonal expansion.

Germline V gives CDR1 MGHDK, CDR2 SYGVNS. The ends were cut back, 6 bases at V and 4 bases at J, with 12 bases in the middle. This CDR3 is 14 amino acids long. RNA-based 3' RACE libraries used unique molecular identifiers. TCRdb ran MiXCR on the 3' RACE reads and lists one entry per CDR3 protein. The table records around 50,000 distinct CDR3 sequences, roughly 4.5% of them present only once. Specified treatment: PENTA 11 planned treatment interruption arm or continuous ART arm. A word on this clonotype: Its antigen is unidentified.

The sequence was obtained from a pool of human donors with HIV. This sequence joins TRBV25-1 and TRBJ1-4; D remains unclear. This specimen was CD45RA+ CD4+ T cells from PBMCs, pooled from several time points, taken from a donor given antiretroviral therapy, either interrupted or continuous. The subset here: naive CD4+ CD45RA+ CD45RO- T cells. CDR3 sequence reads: CASSQNGNNEKLFF. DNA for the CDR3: TGTGCCAGCAGCCAGAACGGTAATAATGAAAAACTGTTTTTT.